This entry features one TCR beta chain sequence. This entry is derived from a study of technical replicates of blood from several donors. The CDR3 length is 15 residues. CDR1 and CDR2 (germline): MDHEN, SYDVKM. The trim removed 8 bases at V and 0 bases at J, leaving 3 bases unmatched. Here immunoSEQ multiplex PCR was the method, and the copy in TCRdb shows in-frame clones only, minus some. The sample includes 87,000 or so clones, about 91% of them seen just once. The genes are TRBV28 and TRBJ1-5, with 11 bases lining up with TRBD1. The sequenced sample consisted of T cells isolated from PBMCs. This receptor was taken from a human donor in good health. Here the CDR3 reads CASGTGGHSNQPQHF. As DNA, the CDR3 is TGTGCCAGCGGGACAGGGGGGCATAGCAATCAGCCCCAGCATTTT.